The 13 T cell receptor beta chains below were found in one sample sequenced in a study of shared clonotypes between healthy human individuals. TCRdb's table, derived via immunoSEQ multiplex PCR, lists solely in-frame clones and lacks some. The sample consists of around 320,000 clones, around 87% of them appearing once. The sample taken for sequencing was memory CD8+ T cells sorted from blood. Documented subset: CD45RO+ cells pooled with CCR7-negative TemRA cells. The source of these receptors is a man aged 18 to 30 in good health.

The V and J genes are TRBV7-9 and TRBJ1-5; D is possibly TRBD1 (6 bases). Germline CDR1 is SEHNR and CDR2 is FQNEAQ (reference sequence). The CDR3 runs to 13 residues. Trimming cost V 7 bases and J 4 bases, with 11 bases left between them. CDR3 sequence reads: CASNRGQNQPQHF. The DNA for the CDR3 is TGTGCCAGCAATCGGGGGCAGAATCAGCCCCAGCATTTT.

The CDR3 is CASSYSGGGEQYF. CDR3 sequence (DNA): TGTGCCAGCAGTTACTCCGGGGGAGGTGAGCAGTACTTC. The rearrangement links TRBV6-5 to TRBJ2-7, with D possibly being TRBD2 (6 bases). Germline CDR1 MNHEY, CDR2 SVGAGI. CDR3 size: 13 residues. The V end lost 0 bases, the J end lost 7 bases, and 10 bases lay between the germline ends.

This chain uses TRBV6-5 with TRBJ2-1, with D uncertain. Germline V gene data show CDR1 as MNHEY and CDR2 as SVGAGI. The CDR3 length is 12 residues. Trimming stripped 5 bases from V and 7 bases from J, with 9 bases between. The CDR3 loop reads CASSGTANEQFF. Written as DNA, the CDR3 is TGTGCCAGCAGTGGTACCGCGAATGAGCAGTTCTTC.

The V and J genes are TRBV5-4 and TRBJ2-3; D is undetermined. Germline CDR1 is SGHNT and CDR2 is YYREEE (reference sequence). The CDR3 covers 14 residues. The ends were cut back, 0 bases at V and 10 bases at J, with 15 bases in the middle. The CDR3 loop reads CASSLDLEQISQYF. The DNA for the CDR3 is TGTGCCAGCAGCTTGGACTTGGAACAGATATCGCAGTATTTT. Filled out from reference TRBV5-4 and TRBJ2-3, the complete variable domain reads ETGVTQSPTHLIKTRGQQVTLRCSSQSGHNTVSWYQQALGQGPQFIFQYYREEENGRGNFPPRFSGLQFPNYSSELNVNALELDDSALYLCASSLDLEQISQYFGPGTRLTVL.

This clone came up many times. This chain links TRBV28 with TRBJ1-5, with TRBD1 matching over 7 bases. With V trimmed by 6 bases and J by 2 bases, 13 bases remained unmatched. From germline, CDR1 is MDHEN and CDR2 SYDVKM. The CDR3 contains 17 residues. CDR3 amino acids: CASRPTPTGYGNQPQHF. The CDR3 DNA sequence: TGTGCCAGCAGACCGACGCCGACAGGGTATGGCAATCAGCCCCAGCATTTT.

This rearrangement joins TRBV7-9 to TRBJ2-1; the D is unclear. Germline CDR1 SEHNR, CDR2 FQNEAQ (reference sequence). The V gene lost 5 bases and the J gene lost 4 bases, with 15 bases spanning the gap. This CDR3 region has 15 residues. CDR3 sequence reads: CASSLGASTYNEQFF. DNA of the CDR3: TGTGCCAGCAGCCTGGGCGCCAGCACGTACAATGAGCAGTTCTTC.

Remarks on this clone: This sample includes further DNA sequences coding for the same CDR3. The CDR3 protein is CASSVATSNEQFF. The CDR3 coding sequence is TGTGCCAGCAGCGTAGCGACTAGCAATGAGCAGTTCTTC. The chain links TRBV9 to TRBJ2-1; the D gene is possibly TRBD2 (6 bases). This CDR3 is built from 13 residues. V lost 0 bases, J lost 6 bases, and 7 bases lay in between. The germline V gene has CDR1 SGDLS and CDR2 YYNGEE.

The chain carries TRBV28 and TRBJ1-2, with D uncertain. This CDR3 region has 14 residues. Trimming took off 6 bases at V and 2 bases at J, with 13 bases between the two ends. Germline assignment: CDR1 MDHEN and CDR2 SYDVKM. This CDR3 reads CASSRPGWNYGYTF. The CDR3 nucleotides are TGTGCCAGCAGCCGACCGGGGTGGAACTATGGCTACACCTTC.

The chain combines TRBV7-9 with TRBJ2-1; 12 bases agree with TRBD2. With V trimmed by 5 bases and J by 0 bases, 2 bases remained unmatched. CDR3 size: 16 residues. Germline V CDR1 and CDR2: SEHNR, FQNEAQ (reference sequence). DNA for the CDR3: TGTGCCAGCAGCATGACTAGCGGGAGCTCCTACAATGAGCAGTTCTTC. Protein sequence: CASSMTSGSSYNEQFF.

This clone was detected only a few times. The sample has other DNA sequences that encode this CDR3 too. The chain recombines TRBV7-9 with TRBJ2-7, with TRBD1 identical over 8 bases. Looked up from germline, CDR1 is SEHNR and CDR2 is FQNEAQ (reference sequence). The CDR3 runs to 13 residues. V lost 5 bases to trimming and J lost 3 bases; unmatched junction nucleotides: 3. This chain's CDR3 is CASSGTGGYEQYF. The CDR3 DNA follows: TGTGCCAGCAGCGGCACAGGGGGCTACGAGCAGTACTTC.

The V call is TRBV18, the J call TRBJ2-1; 7 bases map to TRBD1. This CDR3 is built from 17 residues. Germline CDR1 KGHSH, CDR2 LQKENI. With 5 bases clipped from V and 4 bases from J, the junction kept 14 bases outside the gene matches. The chain's CDR3 is CASSARKGGFPYNEQFF. CDR3 nucleotides: TGTGCCAGCTCAGCCCGGAAAGGGGGCTTCCCTTACAATGAGCAGTTCTTC. The entire variable domain, with the rest obtained from reference TRBV18 and TRBJ2-1, is as follows: NAGVMQNPRHLVRRRGQEARLRCSPMKGHSHVYWYRQLPEEGLKFMVYLQKENIIDESGMPKERFSAEFPKEGPSILRIQQVVRGDSAAYFCASSARKGGFPYNEQFFGPGTRLTVL.

The sample holds one count of this clone. The chain combines TRBV5-4 with TRBJ2-1; no reliable D call. The V and J ends lost 3 bases and 3 bases respectively, with 10 bases between them. Germline-derived CDR1 and CDR2 are SGHNT and YYREEE (reference sequence). The CDR3 has 14 amino acids. Here the CDR3 reads CASSSTEIYNEQFF. CDR3 DNA: TGTGCCAGCAGCTCCACAGAGATCTACAATGAGCAGTTCTTC.

In this sample, this clone turned up once. The chain recombines TRBV6-1 with TRBJ1-2; 8 bases fit TRBD1. Per germline, CDR1 MNHNS and CDR2 SASEGT. With V trimmed by 3 bases and J by 4 bases, 4 bases remained unmatched. The CDR3 runs to 14 residues. The CDR3 DNA reads as TGTGCCAGCAGTGAGACAGGGGATTCCTATGGCTACACCTTC. Amino acids: CASSETGDSYGYTF.